The 17 T cell receptor beta chains in this list originate from one sample, sequenced in a study of blood T cell repertoires in COVID-19. Using immunoSEQ multiplex PCR, the repertoire was profiled, and TCRdb retains in-frame clones only, with some absent. The table lists approximately 26,000 clones, approximately 80% of them singletons, with more than 12% in the top ten. Sample: peripheral blood. Every receptor here comes from a man older than 75 with active or convalescent COVID-19.

J is TRBJ2-6 and V is TRBV29-1; the match to TRBD2 covers 8 bases. The CDR3 totals 17 residues. Germline V gene data show CDR1 as SQVTM and CDR2 as ANQGSEA. With V trimmed by 6 bases and J by 0 bases, 10 bases remained unmatched. The CDR3 bases are TGCAGCGTATCCGGGACTAGTAAGGTCTCTGGGGCCAACGTCCTGACTTTC. It encodes CSVSGTSKVSGANVLTF.

This chain connects TRBV4-1 to TRBJ2-5, with 9 bases that match TRBD2. The germline gives CDR1 MGHRA, CDR2 YSYEKL. V was clipped by 0 bases and J by 5 bases; unmatched bases: 4. The CDR3 has 15 residues. In DNA, the CDR3 is TGCGCCAGCAGCCAAGAACCTAGCGGGATGGAGACCCAGTACTTC. This translates into CASSQEPSGMETQYF.

The chain combines TRBV12-3 or TRBV12-4 with TRBJ1-1, with a tentative D call TRBD1 (6 bases). The CDR3 has 11 amino acids. V lost 8 bases, J lost 11 bases, and 15 bases lay in between. This CDR3 is CASRPQGEAFF. Here the CDR3 DNA reads TGTGCCAGCCGCCCACAGGGTGAGGCTTTCTTT.

This rearrangement joins TRBV4-2 to TRBJ2-1; maybe TRBD2 (6 bases). The CDR3 is 13 amino acids. V was shortened by 1 base and J by 6 bases, with 7 bases between the two germline ends. Germline CDR1 LGHNA, CDR2 YNFKEQ. The CDR3 loop reads CASSQVSGNEQFF. CDR3 DNA: TGTGCCAGCAGCCAAGTTAGCGGCAATGAGCAGTTCTTC.

The chain links TRBV5-1 to TRBJ2-2; 8 bases match TRBD1. The V gene end was trimmed by 4 bases and the J gene end by 1 base; junction bases not matched to a gene: 3. This CDR3 is 15 amino acids long. Germline CDR1 reads SGHRS; CDR2 reads YFSETQ. CDR3 sequence reads: CASSPDRGNTGELFF. CDR3 DNA sequence: TGCGCCAGCAGCCCCGACAGGGGGAACACCGGGGAGCTGTTTTTT.

The chain has TRBV28 and TRBJ2-3, with 11 bases matching TRBD1. Germline CDR1 MDHEN, CDR2 SYDVKM. V was clipped by 2 bases and J by 1 base; unmatched bases: 5. This CDR3 contains 17 residues. CDR3 nucleotides: TGTGCCAGCAGTTTACCCGGACAGGGGGCGGGCACAGATACGCAGTATTTT. This codes for CASSLPGQGAGTDTQYF.

This rearrangement joins TRBV7-2 to TRBJ2-7; D unresolved. The CDR3 is made up of 14 amino acids. The V end was cut by 1 base, the J end by 2 bases, with 9 bases between. Per the germline V gene, CDR1 is SGHTA and CDR2 is FQGNSA. The CDR3: CASSLDYSPYEQYF. The CDR3 nucleotides are TGTGCCAGCAGCTTAGATTACAGTCCCTACGAGCAGTACTTC.

The chain carries TRBV7-2 and TRBJ2-5, with D possibly TRBD1 on 5 matching bases. This CDR3 is 14 amino acids long. Germline assignment: CDR1 SGHTA and CDR2 FQGNSA. Trimming took off 5 bases at V and 6 bases at J, with 16 bases between the two ends. The CDR3, as DNA: TGTGCCAGCAGCCAACTGGGCCAGGGAAAGACCCAGTACTTC. As protein: CASSQLGQGKTQYF.

This clone was observed a handful of times. This chain joins TRBV6-2 or TRBV6-3 and TRBJ2-1; 7 nucleotides match TRBD1. The junction had 16 bases not matched to a gene; V was cut back by 5 bases and J by 9 bases. The CDR3 sequence is 16 residues long. CDR1 is MNHEY, CDR2 SVGEGT, per germline. The CDR3 spells CASSGSPRTGYREQFF. The DNA of the CDR3 is TGTGCCAGCAGTGGCTCCCCCCGGACAGGTTATCGTGAGCAGTTCTTC.

Written as DNA, the CDR3 is TGTGCCAGTAGTATCCGTAGGGGCGAATTTGGCTACACCTTC. This codes for CASSIRRGEFGYTF. The chain recombines TRBV19 with TRBJ1-2; D possibly corresponds to TRBD1 (5 bases). Germline lookup yields CDR1 LNHDA and CDR2 SQIVND (reference sequence). There are 14 residues in the CDR3. V was pared by 3 bases and J by 7 bases, with 15 bases between.

The rearrangement links TRBV29-1 to TRBJ2-1, with 8 bases fitting TRBD1. CDR1 is SQVTM and CDR2 is ANQGSEA in the germline V gene. V lost 4 bases to trimming and J lost 7 bases; unmatched junction nucleotides: 9. The length of the CDR3 is 14 residues. CDR3 residues: CSVVGGQGANEQFF. In DNA form, the CDR3 reads TGCAGCGTTGTCGGTGGGCAGGGGGCGAATGAGCAGTTCTTC.

The V gene is TRBV19, the J gene TRBJ2-5; 8 bases are a match to TRBD2. Trimming cost V 1 base and J 5 bases; bases outside gene matches: 6. In germline, CDR1 is LNHDA, CDR2 SQIVND (reference sequence). The length of the CDR3 is 15 residues. CDR3: CASSIASSGGETQYF. The CDR3 DNA follows: TGTGCCAGTAGTATAGCCAGCAGCGGGGGCGAGACCCAGTACTTC.

This clone was seen a handful of times. The rearrangement uses TRBV6-6 and TRBJ1-2, with D tentatively TRBD1 (5 bases). The CDR3 spans 17 residues. Germline values: CDR1 MNHNY, CDR2 SVGAGI (reference sequence). Trimming pared 5 bases from V and 4 bases from J, leaving 23 bases between. Here the CDR3 DNA reads TGTGCCAGCAGTCCCACGCCACAGGCAGGGATCATCTATGGCTACACCTTC. Encoded protein: CASSPTPQAGIIYGYTF.

This clone was counted only a few times. The gene calls are TRBV24-1 and TRBJ1-6; a weak D match, TRBD1 (6 bases). Looked up from germline, CDR1 is KGHDR and CDR2 is SFDVKD. This CDR3 is built from 11 residues. V was shortened by 9 bases and J by 9 bases, with 8 bases between the two germline ends. CDR3 loop: CATFRGSPLHF. The CDR3 coding sequence is TGTGCCACCTTCAGGGGTTCACCCCTCCACTTT.

This chain's CDR3 is CASQKGQGARDYTF. The CDR3 DNA reads TGCGCCAGCCAAAAAGGACAGGGGGCGAGAGACTACACCTTC. The chain recombines TRBV5-1 with TRBJ1-2, with TRBD1 matching 11 bases. Trimming took 7 bases from V and 10 from J; bases not matched to a gene: 12. The CDR3 length is 14 residues. The V gene's germline CDR1 is SGHRS and CDR2 YFSETQ.

This clone was recorded a few times. The V and J genes are TRBV11-2 and TRBJ2-3; D gene unclear. Trimming left V 2 bases short and J 5 bases short, with 8 bases between. Germline values: CDR1 SGHAT, CDR2 FQNNGV. This CDR3 spans 13 amino acids. CDR3 DNA: TGTGCCAGCAGCTTATACAGTGGAGATACGCAGTATTTT. Amino acids: CASSLYSGDTQYF.

The rearrangement joins TRBV28 to TRBJ1-5; no definite D call. Germline lookup yields CDR1 MDHEN and CDR2 SYDVKM. The V end lost 5 bases, the J end lost 11 bases, and 16 bases lay between the germline ends. This CDR3 is 13 amino acids long. The CDR3 reads CASSPPPPQTQHF. For the CDR3, the DNA is TGTGCCAGCAGTCCACCCCCCCCGCAGACCCAGCATTTT.